This TCR beta chain emerged from a study of technical replicates of blood from a few donors. The CDR3 consists of 14 residues. Germline V gene data show CDR1 as MNHNS and CDR2 as SASEGT. V lost 6 bases, J lost 1 base, and 1 base stayed unmatched. TCRdb's table, derived via immunoSEQ multiplex PCR, lists solely in-frame clones and lacks some. This table has some 13,000 clones, approximately 81% appearing once. This sequence originates from a human donor in good health. The chain links TRBV6-1 to TRBJ2-2; 8 positions match TRBD2. Specimen: PBMCs. CDR3 sequence: CASRGLVNTGELFF. CDR3 bases: TGTGCCAGCAGGGGACTAGTGAACACCGGGGAGCTGTTTTTT.